A selection of T cell receptor beta chains follows, all from one sample in a study of beta chain features in type 1 diabetes. Produced via immunoSEQ multiplex PCR; TCRdb's table is partial and in-frame only. Here the sample spans about 180,000 clones, 6.5% to 9.5% being singletons. The sequenced sample was central memory CD4+ T cells from blood. These receptors came from a middle-aged woman with type 1 diabetes. Each CDR3 is given with its conserved first and last residue. The D gene is left open where the match is weak. The size entry is marked missing in some rows and otherwise reads once, few, many or a size class.

j_call v_call d_call clone_size cdr3_aa cdr3_nt
TRBJ1-1 TRBV18 TRBD1 few CASSSGTGEGGAFF TGTGCCAGCTCGTCCGGGACAGGGGAAGGTGGGGCTTTCTTT
TRBJ2-1 TRBV7-2 NA NA CASSPTGAGAGNEQFF TGTGCCAGCAGCCCGACCGGGGCAGGGGCTGGAAATGAGCAGTTCTTC
TRBJ1-5 TRBV28 NA few CASSLGGFSQPQHF TGTGCCAGCAGTTTAGGGGGGTTTAGCCAGCCCCAGCATTTT
TRBJ1-3 TRBV6-6 NA NA CASHSGNTIYF TGTGCCAGTCACTCTGGAAACACCATATATTTT
TRBJ1-2 TRBV15 NA many CATSRDRQDQRYGYTF TGTGCCACCAGCAGAGATCGGCAGGATCAACGCTATGGCTACACCTTC
TRBJ2-6 TRBV28 NA NA CASTPFRSGANVLTF TGTGCCAGCACCCCGTTTCGTTCTGGGGCCAACGTCCTGACTTTC
TRBJ2-7 TRBV7-9 NA NA CASSFASGNEQYF TGTGCCAGCAGCTTTGCTTCAGGGAACGAGCAGTACTTC
TRBJ1-1 TRBV18 NA NA CASSPWGGTEAFF TGTGCCAGCTCACCATGGGGGGGCACTGAAGCTTTCTTT
TRBJ1-1 TRBV5-1 NA few CASSLAAGGRGPTEAFF TGCGCCAGCAGCTTGGCGGCGGGGGGGCGAGGGCCCACTGAAGCTTTCTTT
TRBJ1-2 TRBV7-3 NA few CASSRTRGNYGYTF TGTGCCAGCAGCCGAACCAGGGGTAACTATGGCTACACCTTC
TRBJ1-2 TRBV7-2 NA NA CASSLQWGLHGYTF TGTGCCAGCAGCTTGCAATGGGGGCTCCATGGCTACACCTTC
TRBJ2-7 TRBV5-6 TRBD2 NA CASSSSGSSYEQYF TGTGCCAGCAGCTCTAGCGGGAGCTCCTACGAGCAGTACTTC
TRBJ1-4 TRBV28 NA NA CASRSTGREKLFF TGTGCCAGCAGGTCGACAGGTCGTGAAAAACTGTTTTTT
TRBJ2-3 TRBV5-1 TRBD2 few CASSLAVLAGSTDTQYF TGCGCCAGCAGCTTGGCGGTACTAGCGGGAAGCACAGATACGCAGTATTTT
TRBJ2-1 TRBV7-2 TRBD2 NA CASSSGLAYNEQFF TGTGCCAGCAGCTCGGGACTAGCCTACAATGAGCAGTTCTTC
TRBJ2-5 TRBV18 TRBD1 few CASTTGTEETQYF TGTGCCAGCACCACCGGGACAGAAGAGACCCAGTACTTC
TRBJ1-1 TRBV5-1 TRBD1 NA CASSPRTGRDTEAFF TGCGCCAGCAGCCCTCGGACAGGGAGGGACACTGAAGCCTTCTTT
TRBJ2-5 TRBV7-2 TRBD2 few CASSFVAGGQETQYF TGTGCCAGCAGCTTCGTAGCGGGGGGGCAAGAGACCCAGTACTTC
TRBJ1-5 TRBV28 NA NA CASSSADQPQHF TGTGCCAGCAGTTCGGCGGATCAGCCCCAGCATTTT
TRBJ2-2 TRBV29-1 NA few CSVELGRYATGELFF TGCAGCGTTGAATTGGGGAGATATGCCACCGGGGAGCTGTTTTTT
TRBJ2-7 TRBV9 NA NA CASSGGLPGALEQYF TGTGCCAGCAGCGGGGGCTTACCTGGGGCTCTCGAGCAGTACTTC
TRBJ2-7 TRBV7-2 NA few CASSRSYGRSAEQYF TGTGCCAGCAGCCGATCCTATGGGAGGAGCGCCGAGCAGTACTTC
TRBJ1-4 TRBV30 TRBD1 NA CAWRGQGKSEKLFF TGTGCCTGGAGGGGACAGGGGAAAAGTGAAAAACTGTTTTTT
TRBJ1-6 TRBV5-4 NA few CASSFPDRDNSPLHF TGTGCCAGCAGCTTCCCCGACAGAGATAATTCACCCCTCCACTTT
TRBJ2-2 TRBV6-4 TRBD1 few CASSVGTGDTGELFF TGTGCCAGCAGTGTTGGGACAGGGGACACCGGGGAGCTGTTTTTT
TRBJ2-5 TRBV28 NA NA CASSPILATFQETQYF TGTGCCAGCAGTCCGATACTAGCCACCTTCCAAGAGACCCAGTACTTC
TRBJ1-2 TRBV29-1 TRBD1 few CSVGGQGHGYTF TGCAGCGTTGGGGGACAGGGACATGGCTACACCTTC
TRBJ2-3 TRBV10-3 TRBD2 many CASTLAGADTQYF TGTGCCTCTACACTAGCGGGCGCAGATACGCAGTATTTT
TRBJ2-5 TRBV28 NA NA CASSPNPGSSGGGKTQYF TGTGCCAGCAGTCCCAACCCCGGGTCTAGCGGAGGGGGAAAGACCCAGTACTTC
TRBJ1-2 TRBV27 NA few CASSSAVNFYDGYTF TGTGCCAGCAGTTCAGCGGTGAACTTCTATGATGGCTACACCTTC
TRBJ2-1 TRBV7-2 TRBD2 few CASSLGASGGALEQFF TGTGCCAGCAGCTTAGGGGCTAGCGGGGGGGCATTGGAGCAGTTCTTC
TRBJ1-1 TRBV7-9 NA few CASSSLVSEGAFF TGTGCCAGCAGCTCCCTCGTGTCCGAGGGAGCTTTCTTT
TRBJ1-1 TRBV20-1 NA NA CSATTVKAFF TGCAGTGCTACGACAGTCAAAGCTTTCTTT
TRBJ2-4 TRBV29-1 NA few CSVMGTQNIQYF TGCAGCGTGATGGGGACTCAAAACATTCAGTACTTC
TRBJ1-1 TRBV5-1 NA few CASSLGQDKNTEAFF TGCGCCAGCAGCTTGGGTCAGGACAAGAACACTGAAGCTTTCTTT
TRBJ2-6 TRBV30 TRBD1 NA CAWEGQYSGANVLTF TGTGCCTGGGAGGGACAGTACTCTGGGGCCAACGTCCTGACTTTC
TRBJ1-2 TRBV9 TRBD1 few CASSPRQGDYNYGYTF TGTGCCAGCAGCCCCCGACAGGGTGATTATAACTATGGCTACACCTTC
TRBJ1-6 TRBV18 TRBD1 NA CASSPRGDYNSPLHF TGTGCCAGCTCACCCAGGGGGGACTATAATTCACCCCTCCACTTT
TRBJ2-5 TRBV29-1 NA few CSVVRLIQETQYF TGCAGCGTTGTGCGACTGATCCAAGAGACCCAGTACTTC
TRBJ2-2 TRBV6-6 NA few CASSYSRNTGELFF TGTGCCAGCAGTTACTCCAGGAACACCGGGGAGCTGTTTTTT
TRBJ2-7 TRBV30 TRBD1 NA CACYSDRGLGEQYF TGTGCCTGTTACTCGGACAGGGGGCTTGGCGAGCAGTACTTC
TRBJ1-1 TRBV7-2 TRBD1 NA CASSRGGRGTEAFF TGTGCCAGCAGCAGAGGGGGCCGGGGCACTGAAGCTTTCTTT
TRBJ1-5 TRBV6-1 NA few CASSEEGPQPQHF TGTGCCAGCAGTGAGGAGGGGCCGCAGCCCCAGCATTTT